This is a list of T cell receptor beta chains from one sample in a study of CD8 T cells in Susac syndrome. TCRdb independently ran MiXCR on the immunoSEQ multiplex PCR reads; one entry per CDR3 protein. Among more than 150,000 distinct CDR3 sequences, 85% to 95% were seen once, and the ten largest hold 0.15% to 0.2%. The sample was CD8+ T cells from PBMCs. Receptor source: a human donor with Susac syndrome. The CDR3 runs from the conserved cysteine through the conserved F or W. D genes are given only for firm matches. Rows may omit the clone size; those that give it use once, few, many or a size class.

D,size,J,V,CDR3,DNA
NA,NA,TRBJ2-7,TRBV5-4,CASSSTGNPYEQYF,TGTGCCAGCAGCAGCACCGGGAACCCCTACGAGCAGTACTTC
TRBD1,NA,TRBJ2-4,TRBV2,CASKGEMGQSTNIQYF,TGTGCCAGCAAGGGAGAAATGGGACAGAGTACAAACATTCAGTACTTC
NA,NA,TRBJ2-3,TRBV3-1,CASSHGEVTQYF,TGTGCCAGCAGCCATGGTGAGGTAACGCAGTATTTT
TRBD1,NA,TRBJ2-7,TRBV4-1,CASSQLPGTEYSYEQYF,TGCGCCAGCAGCCAATTACCCGGGACAGAGTATTCCTACGAGCAGTACTTC
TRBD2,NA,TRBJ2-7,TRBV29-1,CSVSGSSYEQYF,TGCAGCGTTAGCGGGAGCTCCTACGAGCAGTACTTC
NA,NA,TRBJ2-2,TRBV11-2,CASSLVFSGELFF,TGTGCCAGCAGCTTAGTCTTTTCCGGGGAGCTGTTTTTT
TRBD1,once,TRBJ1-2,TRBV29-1,CSVETAGTAHGYTF,TGCAGCGTTGAAACTGCCGGGACAGCCCATGGCTACACCTTC
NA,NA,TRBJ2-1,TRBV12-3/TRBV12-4,CASSLGNYNEQFF,TGTGCCAGCAGTTTAGGGAATTACAATGAGCAGTTCTTC
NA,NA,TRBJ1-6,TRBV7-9,CASSLESRLVNSPLHF,TGTGCCAGCAGCTTAGAATCCCGTCTCGTTAATTCACCCCTCCACTTT
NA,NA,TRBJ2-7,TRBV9,CASSPRDGPNEQYF,TGTGCCAGCAGCCCGCGGGACGGCCCAAACGAGCAGTACTTC
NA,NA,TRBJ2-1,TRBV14,CASSQAPQVIYNEQFF,TGTGCCAGCAGCCAAGCCCCACAGGTTATCTACAATGAGCAGTTCTTC
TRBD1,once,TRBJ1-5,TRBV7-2,CASSRDGTENQPQHF,TGTGCCAGCAGCCGCGATGGGACAGAGAATCAGCCCCAGCATTTT
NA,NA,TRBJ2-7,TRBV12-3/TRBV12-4,CASSFSGYEQYF,TGTGCCAGCAGTTTCTCTGGCTACGAGCAGTACTTC
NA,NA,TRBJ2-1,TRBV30,CAWSVGAGNDEQFF,TGTGCCTGGAGTGTAGGCGCGGGTAACGATGAGCAGTTCTTC
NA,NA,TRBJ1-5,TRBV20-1,CSARDFRLNQPQHF,TGCAGTGCTAGAGATTTCCGGCTCAATCAGCCCCAGCATTTT
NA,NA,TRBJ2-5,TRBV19,CASNLAPGGGETQYF,TGTGCCAGCAACCTCGCCCCGGGTGGTGGAGAGACCCAGTACTTC
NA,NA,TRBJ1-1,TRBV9,CASSVQGSTEAFF,TGTGCCAGCAGCGTACAGGGAAGCACTGAAGCTTTCTTT
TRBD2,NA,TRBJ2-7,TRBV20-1,CSANDGGSRQYF,TGCAGTGCTAATGACGGCGGGAGCAGGCAGTACTTC
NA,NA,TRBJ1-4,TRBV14,CASSQGPGTKLFF,TGTGCCAGCAGCCAAGGACCGGGGACAAAACTGTTTTTT
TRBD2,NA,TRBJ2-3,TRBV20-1,CSAPGLAGDTRLDTQYF,TGCAGTGCCCCCGGACTGGCGGGAGATACAAGGCTAGATACGCAGTATTTT
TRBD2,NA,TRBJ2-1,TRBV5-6,CASSLGLADYNEQFF,TGTGCCAGCAGCTTGGGACTAGCAGATTACAATGAGCAGTTCTTC
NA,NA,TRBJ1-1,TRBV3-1,CASSHQGGSTEAFF,TGTGCCAGCAGCCATCAGGGAGGATCCACTGAAGCTTTCTTT
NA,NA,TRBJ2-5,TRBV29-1,CSAPFEGPQETQYF,TGCAGCGCCCCGTTCGAGGGCCCACAAGAGACCCAGTACTTC
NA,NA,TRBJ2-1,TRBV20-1,CSARRPTYNEQFF,TGCAGTGCTAGAAGACCCACCTACAATGAGCAGTTCTTC
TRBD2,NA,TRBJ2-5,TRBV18,CASSPGRDETQYF,TGTGCCAGCTCCCCGGGGAGGGACGAGACCCAGTACTTC
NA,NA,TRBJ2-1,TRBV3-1,CASSQESLEQFF,TGTGCCAGCAGCCAAGAGTCCCTGGAGCAGTTCTTC
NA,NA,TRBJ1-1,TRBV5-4,CASSYRAGRNTEAFF,TGTGCCAGCAGCTATCGTGCAGGGCGAAACACTGAAGCTTTCTTT
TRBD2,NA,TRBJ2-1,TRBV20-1,CSARGGLAGYNEQFF,TGCAGTGCTAGAGGGGGACTAGCGGGATACAATGAGCAGTTCTTC
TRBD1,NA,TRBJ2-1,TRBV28,CASSFDRGANNEQFF,TGTGCCAGCAGTTTTGACAGGGGGGCTAACAATGAGCAGTTCTTC
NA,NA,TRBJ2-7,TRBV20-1,CSAREEITYEQYF,TGCAGTGCTAGAGAAGAGATCACATACGAGCAGTACTTC
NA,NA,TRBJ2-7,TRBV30,CAWAVGEGYEQYF,TGTGCCTGGGCGGTAGGTGAGGGCTACGAGCAGTACTTC
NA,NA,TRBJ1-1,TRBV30,CAWSTGQVNTEAFF,TGTGCCTGGAGTACCGGACAAGTGAACACTGAAGCTTTCTTT
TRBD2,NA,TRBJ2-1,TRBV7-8,CASSLELAGEPTYNEQFF,TGTGCCAGCAGCTTAGAACTAGCGGGGGAACCAACCTACAATGAGCAGTTCTTC
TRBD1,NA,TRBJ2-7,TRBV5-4,CASSFGTGLTYEQYF,TGTGCCAGCAGCTTCGGGACAGGCCTAACCTACGAGCAGTACTTC
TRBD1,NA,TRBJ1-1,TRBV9,CASSPGTGYMNTEAFF,TGTGCCAGCAGCCCAGGGACAGGGTATATGAACACTGAAGCTTTCTTT
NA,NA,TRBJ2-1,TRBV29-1,CSVVWLVTSNEQFF,TGCAGCGTTGTTTGGTTAGTAACGAGCAATGAGCAGTTCTTC
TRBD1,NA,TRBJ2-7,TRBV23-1,CASSQCRDRATYEQYF,TGCGCCAGCAGTCAATGCAGGGACAGGGCAACCTACGAGCAGTACTTC
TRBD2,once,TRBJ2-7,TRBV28,CASSARTSGIFEQYF,TGTGCCAGCAGTGCAAGGACTAGCGGGATATTCGAGCAGTACTTC
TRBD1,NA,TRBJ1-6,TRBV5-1,CASKETGTSPLHF,TGCGCCAGCAAAGAGACAGGGACTTCACCCCTCCACTTT
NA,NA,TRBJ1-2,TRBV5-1,CASSSRQSGGYTF,TGCGCCAGCAGCTCCAGGCAATCGGGGGGCTACACCTTC
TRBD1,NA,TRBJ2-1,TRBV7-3,CASSVGDRGFGEQFF,TGTGCCAGCAGCGTCGGGGACAGGGGTTTTGGTGAGCAGTTCTTC
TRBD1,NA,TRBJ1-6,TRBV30,CASLTGDLSSPLHF,TGTGCCTCCCTAACAGGGGACTTAAGTTCACCCCTCCACTTT
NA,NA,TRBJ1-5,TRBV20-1,CSASGGLDQPQHF,TGCAGTGCTAGTGGGGGGCTGGATCAGCCCCAGCATTTT
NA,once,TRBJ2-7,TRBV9,CASSVDSGTAYEQYF,TGTGCCAGCAGCGTAGATAGCGGGACAGCCTACGAGCAGTACTTC
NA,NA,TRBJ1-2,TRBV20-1,CSARDPGTSHYGYTF,TGCAGTGCTAGAGATCCCGGGACCTCTCACTATGGCTACACCTTC
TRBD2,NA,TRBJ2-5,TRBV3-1,CASSPTVAGDQETQYF,TGTGCCAGCAGCCCAACGGTGGCGGGGGATCAAGAGACCCAGTACTTC
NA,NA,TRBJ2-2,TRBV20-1,CSARNSLSDTGELFF,TGCAGTGCTAGAAACTCCCTGTCGGACACCGGGGAGCTGTTTTTT
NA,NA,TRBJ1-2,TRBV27,CASSSTGYGYGYTF,TGTGCCAGCAGTTCAACAGGGTATGGCTATGGCTACACCTTC
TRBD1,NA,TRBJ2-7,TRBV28,CASSTRDRSYEQYF,TGTGCCAGCAGCACCCGGGACAGGTCCTACGAGCAGTACTTC
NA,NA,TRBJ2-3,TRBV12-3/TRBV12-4,CASSPRGSRTDTQYF,TGTGCCAGCAGTCCTCGAGGCAGCCGCACAGATACGCAGTATTTT
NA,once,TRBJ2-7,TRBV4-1,CASSQPTGVYEQYF,TGCGCCAGCAGCCAACCCACTGGGGTCTACGAGCAGTACTTC
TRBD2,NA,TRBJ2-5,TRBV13,CASSLIAGVETQYF,TGTGCCAGCAGCTTAATAGCGGGGGTAGAGACCCAGTACTTC
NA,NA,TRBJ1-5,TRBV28,CASGGTITQPQHF,TGTGCCAGCGGAGGGACGATCACTCAGCCCCAGCATTTT
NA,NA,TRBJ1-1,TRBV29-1,CSVEGGLRGEAFF,TGCAGCGTTGAAGGAGGCCTCAGGGGTGAAGCTTTCTTT
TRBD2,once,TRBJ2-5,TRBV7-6,CASSSWARTSGVETQYF,TGTGCCAGCAGCTCCTGGGCGAGGACTAGCGGGGTAGAGACCCAGTACTTC
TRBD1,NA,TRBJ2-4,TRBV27,CASSLERGQNIQYF,TGTGCCAGCAGTTTAGAGAGGGGGCAAAACATTCAGTACTTC
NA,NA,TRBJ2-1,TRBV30,CAWSVSLYNEQFF,TGTGCCTGGAGTGTGTCACTTTACAATGAGCAGTTCTTC
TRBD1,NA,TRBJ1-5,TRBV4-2,CASSEEDRDNQPQHF,TGTGCCAGCAGCGAGGAGGACAGGGACAATCAGCCCCAGCATTTT
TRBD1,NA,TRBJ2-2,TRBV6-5,CASSYSGTGVGELFF,TGTGCCAGCAGTTACTCCGGGACAGGGGTCGGGGAGCTGTTTTTT